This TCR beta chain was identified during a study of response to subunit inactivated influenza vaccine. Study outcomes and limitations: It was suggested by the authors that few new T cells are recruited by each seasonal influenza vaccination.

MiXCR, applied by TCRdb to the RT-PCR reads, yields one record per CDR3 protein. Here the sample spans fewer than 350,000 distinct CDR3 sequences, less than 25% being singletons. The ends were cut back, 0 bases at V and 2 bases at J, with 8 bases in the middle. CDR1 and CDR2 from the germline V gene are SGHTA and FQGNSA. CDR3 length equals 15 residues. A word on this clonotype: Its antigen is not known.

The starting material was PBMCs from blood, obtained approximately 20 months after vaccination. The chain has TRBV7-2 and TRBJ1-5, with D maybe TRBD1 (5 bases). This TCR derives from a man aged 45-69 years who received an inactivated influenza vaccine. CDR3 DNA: TGTGCCAGCAGCTTAGCTGGAGGGGGCAATCAGCCCCAGCATTTT. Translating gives CASSLAGGGNQPQHF.